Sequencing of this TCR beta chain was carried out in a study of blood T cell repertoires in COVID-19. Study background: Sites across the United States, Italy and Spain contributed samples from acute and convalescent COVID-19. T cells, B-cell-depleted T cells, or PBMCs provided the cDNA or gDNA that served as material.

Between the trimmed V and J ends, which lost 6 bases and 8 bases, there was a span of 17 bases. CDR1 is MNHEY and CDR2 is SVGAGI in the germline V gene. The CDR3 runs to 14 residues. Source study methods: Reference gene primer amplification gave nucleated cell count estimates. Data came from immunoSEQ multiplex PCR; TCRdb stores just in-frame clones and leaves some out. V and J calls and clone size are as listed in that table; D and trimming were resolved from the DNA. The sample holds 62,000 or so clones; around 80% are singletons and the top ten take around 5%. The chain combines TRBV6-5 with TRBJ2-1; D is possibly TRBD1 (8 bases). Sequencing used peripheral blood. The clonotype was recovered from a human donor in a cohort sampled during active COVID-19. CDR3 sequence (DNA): TGTGCCAGCAGCCGCAGACAGGGGAGGGATGAGCAGTTCTTC. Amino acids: CASSRRQGRDEQFF.